The 19 T cell receptor beta chains below all came from one sample that was sequenced in a study of T cell responses to AZD1222 COVID-19 vaccine. The method was immunoSEQ multiplex PCR; TCRdb's version includes in-frame clones alone and lacks a portion of them. The sample consists of more than 95,000 clones, 85% to 90% of them appearing once. Sequencing was performed on peripheral blood, taken on day 0 of AZD1222 vaccination. The receptor source for this set is an adult in good health.

The CDR3 loop is CASSVGHPEKLFF. For the CDR3, the DNA is TGTGCCAGTAGTGTAGGACACCCGGAAAAACTGTTTTTT. The chain has TRBV19 and TRBJ1-4, with TRBD1 as a possible D gene (5 bases). Looked up from germline, CDR1 is LNHDA and CDR2 is SQIVND (reference sequence). The CDR3 has 13 residues. The V gene lost 5 bases and the J gene lost 8 bases, with 12 bases spanning the gap.

The chain links TRBV5-5 to TRBJ2-1; 7 nucleotides line up with TRBD1. V shed 2 bases and J 5 bases; nucleotides not matched to a gene: 7. This CDR3 is 15 amino acids long. Germline V gene lookup returns CDR1 SGHKS and CDR2 YYEKEE (reference sequence). The CDR3 nucleotides read TGTGCCAGCAGCTTTTCGAGGGGGCGGGACAATGAGCAGTTCTTC. Translated, it gives CASSFSRGRDNEQFF.

The chain couples TRBV29-1 to TRBJ2-5; 8 nucleotides agree with TRBD1. Trimming at V came to 7 bases and at J to 2 bases, leaving 6 bases not matched to a gene. The germline gives CDR1 SQVTM, CDR2 ANQGSEA. The CDR3 has 13 amino acids. The CDR3, as DNA: TGCAGCGCGGACAGGGCGAATCAAGAGACCCAGTACTTC. It is translated as CSADRANQETQYF.

This rearrangement joins TRBV7-8 to TRBJ2-7, with D perhaps matching TRBD1 or TRBD2 (5 bases each). Germline values: CDR1 SGHVS, CDR2 FQNEAQ. This CDR3 contains 15 residues. The germline V and J ends were trimmed by 0 bases and 2 bases, with 11 bases remaining between them. Written as DNA, the CDR3 is TGTGCCAGCAGCTTAGCTGGGGACGCAGCCTACGAGCAGTACTTC. Residues: CASSLAGDAAYEQYF.

This clone was seen only a few times. V gene TRBV19 combines with J gene TRBJ1-1; TRBD1 is a possible D gene (5 bases). CDR1 is LNHDA and CDR2 is SQIVND in the germline V gene (reference sequence). The CDR3 is made up of 16 amino acids. Trimming removed 5 bases at V and 5 bases at J, with 21 bases between. This CDR3 is CASSLAGRGIGTEAFF. The CDR3 DNA sequence: TGTGCCAGTAGTCTCGCGGGCCGGGGGATCGGGACTGAAGCTTTCTTT.

J is TRBJ1-6 and V is TRBV13; possible D gene TRBD1, 6 bases. Trimming took 0 bases from V and 1 from J, leaving 7 bases between them. The CDR3 is 16 amino acids. Germline lookup yields CDR1 PRHDT and CDR2 FYEKMQ (reference sequence). CDR3 sequence: CASSLGGASYNSPLHF. Written as DNA, the CDR3 is TGTGCCAGCAGCTTAGGGGGGGCGTCCTATAATTCACCCCTCCACTTT.

The chain recombines TRBV19 with TRBJ2-1; D gene uncertain. Trimming pared 6 bases from V and 9 bases from J, leaving 15 bases between. Per the germline V gene, CDR1 is LNHDA and CDR2 is SQIVND (reference sequence). This CDR3 is built from 13 residues. The CDR3 here is CASSFNRLSEQFF. In DNA form, the CDR3 reads TGTGCCAGTAGCTTCAACCGCCTAAGTGAGCAGTTCTTC.

The V gene is TRBV27, the J gene TRBJ1-4, with D unclear. Germline CDR1 MNHEY, CDR2 SMNVEV (reference sequence). The ends were cut back, 0 bases at V and 9 bases at J, with 8 bases in the middle. This CDR3 has 13 residues. The chain's CDR3 is CASSLSLGQKLFF. CDR3 coding DNA: TGTGCCAGCAGTTTATCGTTGGGCCAAAAACTGTTTTTT. Based on the CDR3 plus reference TRBV27 and TRBJ1-4, the full variable domain is EAQVTQNPRYLITVTGKKLTVTCSQNMNHEYMSWYRQDPGLGLRQIYYSMNVEVTDKGDVPEGYKVSRKEKRNFPLILESPSPNQTSLYFCASSLSLGQKLFFGSGTQLSVL.

The V and J genes are TRBV19 and TRBJ1-2, with D uncertain. V lost 4 bases to trimming and J lost 5 bases, with 11 bases between them. The CDR3 has 13 amino acids. Germline CDR1 LNHDA, CDR2 SQIVND (reference sequence). As DNA, the CDR3 is TGTGCCAGTAGTAGAACCGAGGTGTATGGCTACACCTTC. This encodes CASSRTEVYGYTF.

This chain uses TRBV18 with TRBJ2-1; 7 nucleotides line up with TRBD2. This CDR3 is built from 13 residues. Unmatched junction bases numbered 2, after V lost 5 bases and J lost 4 bases. Germline CDR1 and CDR2: KGHSH and LQKENI. The CDR3, as DNA: TGTGCCAGCTCATCGGGGGGATACAATGAGCAGTTCTTC. It specifies CASSSGGYNEQFF.

Here the CDR3 reads CASSGGQGRTEAFF. In DNA, the CDR3 is TGTGCCAGCAGTGGAGGACAGGGGAGGACTGAAGCTTTCTTT. This chain connects TRBV25-1 to TRBJ1-1, with TRBD1 matching 9 bases. The junction had 5 bases not matched to a gene; V was cut back by 4 bases and J by 5 bases. This CDR3 spans 14 amino acids. CDR1 is MGHDK and CDR2 is SYGVNS in the germline V gene.

The chain recombines TRBV12-5 with TRBJ2-2, with 8 nucleotides matching TRBD1. CDR3 length: 18 amino acids. Germline trimming cut 0 bases from V and 6 bases from J; bases unmatched to any gene: 12. The germline V gene has CDR1 LGHNT and CDR2 FRNRAP. The CDR3 DNA sequence: TGTGCTAGTGGTTTGGTCCTTGGGCAGGGGGCGCGAGCCGGGGAGCTGTTTTTT. It codes for CASGLVLGQGARAGELFF.

The chain carries TRBV28 and TRBJ2-6; unclear D gene. The length of the CDR3 is 15 residues. Deletions cut 4 bases from V and 0 bases from J, with 7 bases between. The germline V gene encodes CDR1 MDHEN and CDR2 SYDVKM. CDR3 coding DNA: TGTGCCAGCAGTTCCCCGCACTCTGGGGCCAACGTCCTGACTTTC. It encodes CASSSPHSGANVLTF.

The chain has TRBV9 and TRBJ2-3; the D call may be TRBD1 or TRBD2 (5 bases each). This CDR3 is built from 15 residues. Germline V gene lookup returns CDR1 SGDLS and CDR2 YYNGEE. V lost 1 base and J lost 0, with 9 bases in between. The CDR3 sequence is CASSVRGRSTDTQYF. The CDR3 DNA reads TGTGCCAGCAGCGTAAGGGGACGCAGCACAGATACGCAGTATTTT. Complete variable domain (other parts from reference TRBV9 and TRBJ2-3): DSGVTQTPKHLITATGQRVTLRCSPRSGDLSVYWYQQSLDQGLQFLIQYYNGEERAKGNILERFSAQQFPDLHSELNLSSLELGDSALYFCASSVRGRSTDTQYFGPGTRLTVL.

The chain has TRBV7-8 and TRBJ1-5, with D hard to call. V lost 0 bases and J lost 6, with 18 bases in between. The CDR3 spans 17 residues. From germline, CDR1 is SGHVS and CDR2 FQNEAQ. The CDR3 here is CASSLAPLSRGGQPQHF. DNA of the CDR3: TGTGCCAGCAGCTTAGCTCCTCTAAGCCGGGGAGGTCAGCCCCAGCATTTT.

The chain joins TRBV7-2 to TRBJ1-1, with D maybe TRBD1 (6 bases). Germline V gene lookup returns CDR1 SGHTA and CDR2 FQGNSA. V was shortened by 4 bases and J by 1 base, with 16 bases between the two germline ends. The CDR3 extends over 16 amino acids. The CDR3 region is CASSYRWGTPNTEAFF. CDR3 in DNA: TGTGCCAGCAGCTATCGGTGGGGGACACCGAACACTGAAGCTTTCTTT.

The rearrangement joins TRBV4-1 to TRBJ2-6; D is uncertain. V was pared by 0 bases and J by 0 bases, with 9 bases between. CDR3 length: 17 amino acids. The germline V gene has CDR1 MGHRA and CDR2 YSYEKL. The CDR3 nucleotides are TGCGCCAGCAGCCAAGATACACCCAGCTCTGGGGCCAACGTCCTGACTTTC. This encodes CASSQDTPSSGANVLTF.

The rearrangement joins TRBV4-1 to TRBJ2-6; 9 bases are shared with TRBD1. V lost 0 bases to trimming and J lost 2 bases; unmatched junction nucleotides: 8. The CDR3 sequence is 19 residues long. Germline CDR1 and CDR2: MGHRA and YSYEKL. This CDR3 reads CASSQDWGQGVAGANVLTF. CDR3 bases: TGCGCCAGCAGCCAAGATTGGGGACAGGGAGTTGCTGGGGCCAACGTCCTGACTTTC.

This chain uses TRBV15 with TRBJ1-2; D gene uncertain. CDR1 LNHNV and CDR2 YYDKDF come from the germline V gene (reference sequence). Trimming took off 0 bases at V and 8 bases at J, with 10 bases between the two ends. This CDR3 is built from 13 residues. Here the CDR3 reads CATSRDPEGGYTF. As DNA, the CDR3 is TGTGCCACCAGCAGAGATCCAGAGGGCGGCTACACCTTC.